The 13 T cell receptor beta chains reported below all come from one sample, sequenced in a study of chemoradiotherapy in HPV16-positive cancers. The table came from immunoSEQ multiplex PCR; TCRdb's copy has only in-frame clones and leaves some out. The sample records 2,000 to 2,500 clones, around 72% being singletons. Sampling was performed from a patient who underwent chemoradiotherapy. These receptors were taken from a human donor with HPV-associated anogenital cancer.

The CDR3 DNA reads as TGCGCCAGCAGCCAAGGGTCGGGACAAAGGAATCAGCCCCAGCATTTT. Protein product: CASSQGSGQRNQPQHF. The chain joins TRBV4-1 to TRBJ1-5; TRBD1 might be the D (6 bases). V was shortened by 1 base and J by 4 bases, with 14 bases between the two germline ends. The CDR3 runs 16 residues. CDR1 and CDR2 (germline): MGHRA, YSYEKL.

The chain recombines TRBV15 with TRBJ2-3, with 9 bases matching TRBD2. CDR3 length: 15 amino acids. The germline V gene has CDR1 LNHNV and CDR2 YYDKDF (reference sequence). Losses at the gene ends were 1 base for V and 2 bases for J; bases not matched to a gene: 1. The CDR3 DNA follows: TGTGCCACCAGCAGAGGCGGGGGGGCCACAGATACGCAGTATTTT. As protein: CATSRGGGATDTQYF.

The rearrangement links TRBV28 to TRBJ2-7; tentative D call: TRBD2 (6 bases). The CDR3 covers 12 residues. Between the trimmed V and J ends, which lost 4 bases and 6 bases, there was a span of 10 bases. Germline lookup yields CDR1 MDHEN and CDR2 SYDVKM. In DNA, the CDR3 is TGTGCCAGCAGTTGGGAGGTAGGCGAGCAGTACTTC. It codes for CASSWEVGEQYF.

The V call is TRBV7-2, the J call TRBJ1-5; no clear D gene. The CDR3 runs 16 residues. Germline loops: CDR1 SGHTA, CDR2 FQGNSA. V was pared by 3 bases and J by 6 bases, with 18 bases between. CDR3 protein: CASSFFARGMGQPQHF. The CDR3 DNA reads TGTGCCAGCAGCTTTTTTGCCAGAGGGATGGGTCAGCCCCAGCATTTT.

The chain uses TRBV6-4 and TRBJ1-6; 9 nucleotides align to TRBD1. This CDR3 is 14 amino acids long. Germline V CDR1 and CDR2: MRHNA, SNTAGT. V was pared by 5 bases and J by 7 bases, with 3 bases of the junction left unmatched. The CDR3 is CASSPGQGNSPLHF. The DNA for the CDR3 is TGTGCCAGCAGTCCTGGACAGGGGAATTCACCCCTCCACTTT.

The V call is TRBV28, the J call TRBJ2-7; 7 nucleotides match TRBD1. The CDR3 extends over 17 amino acids. With V trimmed by 4 bases and J by 0 bases, 12 bases remained unmatched. Germline V gives CDR1 MDHEN, CDR2 SYDVKM. This CDR3 is CASSSIGTVLTSYEQYF. The CDR3 DNA is TGTGCCAGCAGTTCCATCGGGACAGTCCTTACCTCCTACGAGCAGTACTTC.

This clone came up a few times. This chain connects TRBV19 to TRBJ2-5, with no clear D. CDR1 and CDR2 from the germline V gene are LNHDA and SQIVND (reference sequence). The length of the CDR3 is 13 residues. The germline V and J ends were trimmed by 6 bases and 0 bases, with 8 bases remaining between them. Written as DNA, the CDR3 is TGTGCCAGTAGGCAGCAAAACCAAGAGACCCAGTACTTC. It is translated as CASRQQNQETQYF.

The chain is built from TRBV21-1 and TRBJ2-7; the table's D gene call, TRBD1, was not cross checked with the DNA. TRBV21-1 is a recognized pseudogene. The CDR3 runs 17 residues. CDR3 bases: TGTGCCAGCAGCTTGGAAAACACCGGGACAGGGGGATACGAGCAGTACTTC. It yields the protein CASSLENTGTGGYEQYF.

The V call is TRBV10-3, the J call TRBJ1-2, with TRBD1 identical over 9 bases. The CDR3 has 14 residues. Germline V gene lookup returns CDR1 ENHRY and CDR2 SYGVKD. Losses at the gene ends were 5 bases for V and 1 base for J; bases not matched to a gene: 2. CDR3 sequence: CAISLTGGNYGYTF. The CDR3 nucleotides read TGTGCCATCAGTTTGACAGGGGGTAACTATGGCTACACCTTC.

The chain carries TRBV28 and TRBJ2-7; TRBD2 matches at 10 bases. Germline values: CDR1 MDHEN, CDR2 SYDVKM. CDR3 length equals 18 residues. Trimming took 7 bases from V and 1 from J; bases not matched to a gene: 16. CDR3 protein: CASNRGAVGLAASYEQYF. CDR3 coding DNA: TGTGCCAGCAATAGAGGAGCCGTCGGACTAGCGGCTTCCTACGAGCAGTACTTC.

This clone was detected once. The chain joins TRBV11-2 to TRBJ1-1, with D uncertain. Germline V gene sequence: CDR1 SGHAT, CDR2 FQNNGV. The CDR3 covers 12 residues. Trimming took off 4 bases at V and 6 bases at J, with 9 bases between the two ends. The CDR3 loop is CASSSLGAEAFF. The CDR3 bases are TGTGCCAGCAGCTCTCTGGGCGCTGAAGCTTTCTTT.

This clone was seen only once. The chain joins TRBV19 to TRBJ2-1, with D perhaps matching TRBD2 (5 bases). Germline CDR1 and CDR2: LNHDA and SQIVND (reference sequence). Trimming stripped 3 bases from V and 3 bases from J, with 12 bases between. The CDR3 is 15 residues long. CDR3 nucleotides: TGTGCCAGTAGTATGTCCGGGAAGCGCTACAATGAGCAGTTCTTC. Translating gives CASSMSGKRYNEQFF.

The chain combines TRBV5-4 with TRBJ1-1; TRBD1 matches 7 bases. CDR1 is SGHNT, CDR2 YYREEE, per germline (reference sequence). CDR3 length equals 18 residues. Unmatched junction bases numbered 20, after V lost 4 bases and J lost 5 bases. CDR3 amino acids: CASSPRTGGYPELTEAFF. The CDR3, as DNA: TGTGCCAGCAGCCCTAGGACAGGAGGATACCCGGAACTGACTGAAGCTTTCTTT.